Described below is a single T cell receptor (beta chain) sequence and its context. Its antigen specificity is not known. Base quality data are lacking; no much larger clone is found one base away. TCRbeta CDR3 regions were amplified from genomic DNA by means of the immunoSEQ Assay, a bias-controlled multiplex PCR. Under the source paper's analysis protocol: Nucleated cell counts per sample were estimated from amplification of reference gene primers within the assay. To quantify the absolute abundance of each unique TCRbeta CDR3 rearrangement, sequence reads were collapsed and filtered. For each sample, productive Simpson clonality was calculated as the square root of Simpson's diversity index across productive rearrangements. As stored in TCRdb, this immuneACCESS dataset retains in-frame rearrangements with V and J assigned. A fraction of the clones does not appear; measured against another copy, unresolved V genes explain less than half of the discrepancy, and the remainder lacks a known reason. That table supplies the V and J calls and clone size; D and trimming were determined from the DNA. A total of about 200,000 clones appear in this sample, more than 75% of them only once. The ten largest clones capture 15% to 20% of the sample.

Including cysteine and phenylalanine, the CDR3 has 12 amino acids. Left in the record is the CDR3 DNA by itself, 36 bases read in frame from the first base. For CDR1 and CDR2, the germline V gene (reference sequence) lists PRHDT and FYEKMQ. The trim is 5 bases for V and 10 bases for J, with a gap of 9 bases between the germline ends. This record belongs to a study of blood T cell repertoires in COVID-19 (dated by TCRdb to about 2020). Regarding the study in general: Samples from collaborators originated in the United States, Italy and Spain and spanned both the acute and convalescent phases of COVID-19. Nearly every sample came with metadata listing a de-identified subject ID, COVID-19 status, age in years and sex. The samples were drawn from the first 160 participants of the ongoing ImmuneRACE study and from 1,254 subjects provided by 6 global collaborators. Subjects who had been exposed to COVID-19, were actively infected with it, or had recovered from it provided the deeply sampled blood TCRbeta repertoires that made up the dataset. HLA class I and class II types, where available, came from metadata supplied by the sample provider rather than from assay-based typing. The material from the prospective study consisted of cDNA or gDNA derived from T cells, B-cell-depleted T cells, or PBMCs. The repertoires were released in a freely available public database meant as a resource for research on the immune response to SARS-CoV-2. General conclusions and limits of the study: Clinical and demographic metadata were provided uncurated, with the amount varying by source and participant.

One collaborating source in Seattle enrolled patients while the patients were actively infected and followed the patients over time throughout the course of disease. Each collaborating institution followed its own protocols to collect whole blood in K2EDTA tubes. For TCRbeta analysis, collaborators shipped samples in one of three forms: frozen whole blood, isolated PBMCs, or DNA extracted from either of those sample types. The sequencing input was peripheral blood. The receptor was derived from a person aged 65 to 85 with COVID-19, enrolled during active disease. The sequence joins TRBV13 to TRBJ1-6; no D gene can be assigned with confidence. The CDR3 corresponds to CASSVRGSPLHF. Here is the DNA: TGTGCCAGCAGCGTCAGAGGCTCACCCCTCCACTTT.